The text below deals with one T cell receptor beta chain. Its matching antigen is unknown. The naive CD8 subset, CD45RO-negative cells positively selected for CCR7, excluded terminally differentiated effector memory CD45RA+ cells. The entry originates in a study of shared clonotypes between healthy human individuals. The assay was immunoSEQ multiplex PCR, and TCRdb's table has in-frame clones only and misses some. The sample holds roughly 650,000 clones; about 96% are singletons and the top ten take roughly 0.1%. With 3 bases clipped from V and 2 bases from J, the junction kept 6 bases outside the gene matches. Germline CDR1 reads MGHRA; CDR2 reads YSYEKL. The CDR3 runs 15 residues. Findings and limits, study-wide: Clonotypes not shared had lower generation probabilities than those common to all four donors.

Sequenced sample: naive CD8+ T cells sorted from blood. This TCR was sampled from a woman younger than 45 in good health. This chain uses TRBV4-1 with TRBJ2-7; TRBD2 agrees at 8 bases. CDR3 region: CASSHRGGGTYEQYF. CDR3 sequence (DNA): TGCGCCAGCAGCCACCGGGGGGGAGGGACCTACGAGCAGTACTTC.